The T cell receptor beta chain under discussion was sequenced for a study of shared T cell receptors in the human thymus. The germline gives CDR1 SGHNT, CDR2 YYREEE (reference sequence). The CDR3 spans 12 residues. Trimming removed 4 bases from V and 4 bases from J, with 7 bases in between. Sequencing was performed with immunoSEQ multiplex PCR; in TCRdb, only in-frame clones are kept and a portion is missing. The repertoire consists of roughly 700,000 clones, with roughly 90% occurring once and the leading ten covering around 0.0099%. This sample was shared with a second study, whose subject was human thymus T cells. That study reports: The thymus was resected at corrective cardiac surgery. Thymic repertoires of unrelated individuals were reported in related research to overlap highly.

The V and J genes are TRBV5-4 and TRBJ2-3; D is ambiguous. Specimen: thymocytes. The receptor was isolated from a boy in the first two years of life with a congenital heart defect. In nucleotides, the CDR3 is TGTGCCAGCAGCCCCATTCCAGATACGCAGTATTTT. Protein product: CASSPIPDTQYF.